Each of the 2 T cell receptor beta chains below was sequenced from the same sample in a study of T-cell reconstitution after alpha-beta-depleted transplantation in children. As it was prepared, the TCRbeta library received unique molecular identifiers. TCRdb ran MiXCR on the PCR reads and lists one entry per CDR3 protein. The sample yields hundreds of thousands of distinct CDR3 sequences, over 9.5% seen once. The sequencing used PBMCs, collected before TCRalphabeta/CD19-depleted stem cell transplant. The source of these receptors is a child under 10 years old with inherited bone marrow failure, due to receive a stem cell transplant.

This clonotype was seen ten or more times. The V and J genes are TRBV6-2 or TRBV6-3 and TRBJ2-1; tentatively, D is TRBD1 or TRBD2 (5 bases each). V shed 3 bases and J shed 6 bases, with 6 bases lying between them. The CDR3 length is 12 residues. The germline V gene encodes CDR1 MNHEY and CDR2 SVGEGT. The CDR3 coding sequence is TGTGCCAGCAGTTATGGGGGCAATGAGCAGTTCTTC. This translates into CASSYGGNEQFF.

V gene TRBV4-2 combines with J gene TRBJ2-4, with 11 bases lining up with TRBD1. The V segment lost 3 bases and the J segment 2 bases; nucleotides outside the gene matches: 3. From germline, CDR1 is LGHNA and CDR2 YNFKEQ. The CDR3 runs 16 residues. The CDR3 DNA follows: TGTGCCAGCAGCCAGGGACAGGGGGATACCAAAAACATTCAGTACTTC. Translated, it gives CASSQGQGDTKNIQYF.